A selection of T cell receptor beta chains follows, all from one sample in a study of T cells in Graves' hyperthyroidism and ophthalmopathy. TCRdb fed the multiplex PCR reads into MiXCR, producing one record per CDR3 protein. The sample includes a few hundred thousand distinct CDR3 sequences, roughly 15% of them seen just once. Sequenced sample: blood. These receptors came from a woman aged 25 to 39 with Graves' ophthalmopathy. Each CDR3 is given with its conserved first and last residue. Each record gives: D gene, V gene, clone size, J gene, CDR3 length, CDR3 DNA, CDR3 protein. The D gene is left open where the match is weak. A row's size may be missing; if present it is once, few, many or a size class.

>TRBD2|TRBV20-1|many|TRBJ2-1|16
TGCAGTGCTAGAGATCATGGGACTAGCGGATACAATGAGCAGTTCTTC
CSARDHGTSGYNEQFF
>NA|TRBV20-1|NA|TRBJ1-5|14
TGCAGTGCTAGAGAGGACCGCCCCCTTCAGCCCCAGCATTTT
CSAREDRPLQPQHF
>NA|TRBV5-8|many|TRBJ1-5|14
TGTGCCAGCACCTTAGGACAGCTCCATCAGCCCCAGCATTTT
CASTLGQLHQPQHF
>TRBD1|TRBV6-1|many|TRBJ1-4|15
TGTGCCAGCAGGATCTCCGGGACAGATAATGAAAAACTGTTTTTT
CASRISGTDNEKLFF
>TRBD1|TRBV9|NA|TRBJ1-2|14
TGTGCCAGCAGCGAGGGGGCCTTTTTCTATGGCTACACCTTC
CASSEGAFFYGYTF
>TRBD2|TRBV20-1|few|TRBJ2-5|15
TGCAGTGCTGACGGCCGACTAGCGGGATTCGAGACCCAGTACTTC
CSADGRLAGFETQYF
>NA|TRBV10-3|NA|TRBJ1-1|13
TGTGCCATTGAAAAACAGGAGAACACTGAAGCTTTCTTT
CAIEKQENTEAFF
>TRBD1|TRBV11-2|many|TRBJ2-7|16
TGTGCCAGCAGCTTAGTGGAGAGGGGACAGTCCTACGAGCAGTACTTC
CASSLVERGQSYEQYF
>TRBD2|TRBV13|many|TRBJ2-2|17
TGTGCCAGCAGCCCGGGACTAGCGGGAGTGAACACCGGGGAGCTGTTTTTT
CASSPGLAGVNTGELFF
>NA|TRBV11-2|many|TRBJ2-3|15
TGTGCCAGCAGCAGAGACGTCAGTTTAACAGATACGCAGTATTTT
CASSRDVSLTDTQYF
>NA|TRBV28|many|TRBJ2-7|16
TGTGCCAGCAGTCCTACCCTTGGGCAGGGGCGGCGAGAGCAGTACTTC
CASSPTLGQGRREQYF
>NA|TRBV4-2|few|TRBJ2-2|16
TGTGCCAGCAGCCAAGCGGTGTATGCGAAGGCCGGGGAGCTGTTTTTT
CASSQAVYAKAGELFF
>NA|TRBV6-2/TRBV6-3|NA|TRBJ2-7|14
TGTGCCAGCAGTTACTCGACCGGGGGCCTCGAGCAGTACTTC
CASSYSTGGLEQYF
>NA|TRBV5-1|few|TRBJ2-1|17
TGCGCCAGCAGCCGCAGACTAGATCCCGGCCCCTACAATGAGCAGTTCTTC
CASSRRLDPGPYNEQFF
>NA|TRBV30|many|TRBJ1-1|15
TGTGCCTGGAGTGTATGGGGGCAGGTGGAAACTGAAGCTTTCTTT
CAWSVWGQVETEAFF
>NA|TRBV7-8|many|TRBJ1-5|16
TGTGCCAGCAGCTTAGATTCCCCGAGGGGCAATCAGCCCCAGCATTTT
CASSLDSPRGNQPQHF
>NA|TRBV7-2|many|TRBJ1-2|14
TGTGCCAGCAGCTTAAAAGGCAAGAACTATGGCTACACCTTC
CASSLKGKNYGYTF
>NA|TRBV7-2|few|TRBJ2-2|15
TGTGCCAGCAGCTTGGCAGATTATAACACCGGGGAGCTGTTTTTT
CASSLADYNTGELFF
>NA|TRBV7-2|NA|TRBJ2-7|12
TGTACCAGCAGCTCGGACTTCTACGAGCAGTACTTC
CTSSSDFYEQYF
>TRBD1|TRBV12-3/TRBV12-4|few|TRBJ1-1|14
TGTGCCAGCAGCCTCGGACAGGTATGGACTGAAGCTTTCTTT
CASSLGQVWTEAFF
>NA|TRBV28|many|TRBJ2-4|14
TGTGCCAGCAGTTTTCATGGGGCAACATGGGTTCAGTACTTC
CASSFHGATWVQYF
>NA|TRBV29-1|NA|TRBJ2-1|13
TGCAGCGTAGAGCCCGGGAACGGCAATGAGCAGTTCTTC
CSVEPGNGNEQFF
>TRBD2|TRBV30|few|TRBJ2-7|15
TGTGCCTGGAGTGTTGGGACTATCAACGGCCTCGAGCAGTACTTC
CAWSVGTINGLEQYF
>NA|TRBV12-5|NA|TRBJ1-2|16
TGTGCTAGTGGTTTGGTACTTCTCGGCCAGGTGGTTGGCTACACCTTC
CASGLVLLGQVVGYTF
>TRBD2|TRBV20-1|NA|TRBJ2-7|19
TGCAGTGCCCCAGCCCCCGGGACTAGCGCAAAAATTTTAACCTACGAGCAGTACTTC
CSAPAPGTSAKILTYEQYF
>NA|TRBV28|many|TRBJ2-7|17
TGTGCCAGCAGTTTACTGGCAGGCAGGTGGAGGACCTACGAGCAGTACTTC
CASSLLAGRWRTYEQYF
>NA|TRBV29-1|NA|TRBJ1-1|12
TGCAGCGTTCGTCAGGGGTCCACTGAAGCTTTCTTT
CSVRQGSTEAFF
>NA|TRBV28|many|TRBJ2-5|14
TGTGCCAGCAGTTTGTCGGGGGACGTTGCGACCCAGTACTTC
CASSLSGDVATQYF
>TRBD1|TRBV7-8|many|TRBJ1-4|15
TGTGCCAGCAGCCATTGGACAGGGCCAAGTGAAAAACTGTTTTTT
CASSHWTGPSEKLFF
>TRBD2|TRBV10-3|many|TRBJ2-3|15
TGTGCCATCAGTGAGGAAGATAGCGGGACAGATACGCAGTATTTT
CAISEEDSGTDTQYF
>NA|TRBV20-1|many|TRBJ1-5|15
TGCAGTGCCGAGGGGCTTCGGGGGAGTAATCAGCCCCAGCATTTT
CSAEGLRGSNQPQHF
>TRBD2|TRBV15|few|TRBJ2-1|12
TGTGCCACCAGCAGAGGGGGGACTATCCAGTTCTTC
CATSRGGTIQFF